The 5 T cell receptor beta chains presented below share a single source sample, sequenced in a study of T cell clonality in common variable immunodeficiency. Here immunoSEQ multiplex PCR was the method, and the copy in TCRdb shows in-frame clones only, minus some. The sample contains 50,000 to 60,000 clones, none of them singletons. Input material: peripheral blood mononuclear cells. All receptors come from a person aged 18 to 70 in good health.

This clone was found many times. Read data end 3 residues before the CDR3 end; the end is taken from the germline J gene. This sequence joins TRBV5-1 and TRBJ1-5, with 10 bases lining up with TRBD1. The J segment lost 4 bases and the V segment lost 0 bases, leaving 1 base of the junction unmatched. The CDR3 runs 15 residues. Germline V gene lookup returns CDR1 SGHRS and CDR2 YFSETQ. The CDR3 reads CASSLGQGANQPQHF. CDR3 bases read: TGCGCCAGCAGCTTGGGACAGGGGGCGAATCAGCCC.

This clone was observed a few times. The CDR3 end falls 3 residues outside the read, so it is completed with the germline J gene. The chain is built from TRBV2 and TRBJ1-3; D perhaps matches TRBD1 (5 bases). CDR1 is SNHLY and CDR2 is FYNNEI in the germline V gene. This CDR3 region has 10 residues. The covered CDR3 bases are TGTGCCAGCCGTGGGGGGACT. Amino acids: CASRGGT. The entire CDR3 reads CASRGGTIYF.

This clone was recorded many times. The read stops 3 residues short of the end of the CDR3; the missing end is completed from the germline J gene. The chain has TRBV6-2 or TRBV6-3 and TRBJ1-1; TRBD1 matches at 9 bases. The CDR3 runs to 13 residues. The germline V gene encodes CDR1 MNHEY and CDR2 SVGEGT. Partial CDR3 DNA: TGTGCCAGCAGTTGGACAGGGGAGTATACG. Residues: CASSWTGEYT. The full CDR3 protein reads CASSWTGEYTAFF.

In its sample, this clone was seen a few times. The CDR3 is cut off 3 residues early in the read; its end comes from the germline J gene. J is TRBJ1-2 and V is TRBV7-2, with no clear D. Germline loops: CDR1 SGHTA, CDR2 FQGNSA. The CDR3 spans 14 residues. CDR3 in amino acids: CASSSNWRTDTYTF. The part of the CDR3 DNA that was read is TGTGCCAGCAGCTCGAATTGGAGAACAGATACC.

A few counts support this clone. Read sequence stops 3 residues before the CDR3 end, and the germline J gene provides the missing end. The rearrangement joins TRBV6-4 to TRBJ1-2; D gene uncertain. In germline, CDR1 is MRHNA, CDR2 SNTAGT. The CDR3 contains 15 residues. CDR3 bases read: TGTGCCAGCGGACGGAATAGCGGGAGGGCCTTAGTT. As protein: CASGRNSGRALV. The whole CDR3 sequence reads CASGRNSGRALVYTF.